These T cell receptor beta chains were read from a single sample in a study of blood T cell repertoires in COVID-19. Assay: immunoSEQ multiplex PCR; the TCRdb copy retains only in-frame clones and omits some. The data contain over 400,000 clones, roughly 85% of them singletons. Specimen: peripheral blood. The source is a human donor in a cohort sampled during active COVID-19. Both conserved end residues are part of each CDR3.

cdr3_aa	v_call	j_call	cdr3_length
CATSDSATTGEDTQYF	TRBV24-1	TRBJ2-3	16
CASSLGVTGSEAFF	TRBV7-9	TRBJ1-1	14
CASSKAEDRTYEQYF	TRBV21-1	TRBJ2-7	15
CASSQSEVPNYGYTF	TRBV5-1	TRBJ1-2	15
CASSLEGAVGNTIYF	TRBV5-5	TRBJ1-3	15
CASSPPGVNTGELFF	TRBV3-1/TRBV3-2	TRBJ2-2	15
CASSPLHRGLNYGYTF	TRBV27	TRBJ1-2	16
CASSVRGLGVNEQFF	TRBV5-1	TRBJ2-1	15
CASSDPGQGSTDTQYF	TRBV5-5	TRBJ2-3	16
CASSQVMGGNQPQHF	TRBV4-2	TRBJ1-5	15
CASSAKLGLQNEQFF	TRBV9	TRBJ2-1	15
CATSDLRDSSTDTQYF	TRBV24-1	TRBJ2-3	16
CASFLGGPGYGYTF	TRBV27	TRBJ1-2	14
CASSEQNSYNEQFF	TRBV10-1	TRBJ2-1	14
CASSLGLASGLSDTQYF	TRBV7-9	TRBJ2-3	17
CASSTGQLETQYF	TRBV11-2	TRBJ2-5	13
CASGDYELRQYF	TRBV6-5	TRBJ2-7	12
CASSLAAGGSSGANVLTF	TRBV5-1	TRBJ2-6	18
CASSQSGSITSTDTQYF	TRBV5-4	TRBJ2-3	17
CASSLGLAGEQYF	TRBV7-6	TRBJ2-7	13
CASSRVYTEAFF	TRBV28	TRBJ1-1	12
CASNQGQMNTEAFF	TRBV11-2	TRBJ1-1	14
CASSLALAGGLAGTQYF	TRBV5-1	TRBJ2-5	17
CASGRARSYNEQFF	TRBV7-2	TRBJ2-1	14
CASSAISGSSYNEQFF	TRBV18	TRBJ2-1	16
CASRRPSGGSSYNEQFF	TRBV5-6	TRBJ2-1	17
CASSYGPGNTEAFF	TRBV6-2/TRBV6-3	TRBJ1-1	14
CASSLQIQDVDEQYF	TRBV7-8	TRBJ2-7	15
CASSQDFGGGAASTDTQYF	TRBV4-2	TRBJ2-3	19
CASSSDTYEQYF	TRBV11-2	TRBJ2-7	12
CASSFSGYNEQFF	TRBV12-3/TRBV12-4	TRBJ2-1	13
CASSQERSGRAVEQYF	TRBV4-1	TRBJ2-7	16
CASSLTGYQPQHF	TRBV7-2	TRBJ1-5	13
CASDPSGHRNQPQHF	TRBV28	TRBJ1-5	15
CASSTNRGPETQYF	TRBV19	TRBJ2-5	14
CASSQLSSGTAVQKLFF	TRBV3-1/TRBV3-2	TRBJ1-4	17
CASSDFEGYNSPLHF	TRBV4-3	TRBJ1-6	15
CASSLITGGRQETQYF	TRBV7-6	TRBJ2-5	16
CASIPRTGIDKLFF	TRBV2	TRBJ1-4	14
CASSVEGGRITDTQYF	TRBV9	TRBJ2-3	16
CASSLGVWASNSPLHF	TRBV5-6	TRBJ1-6	16
CATLGTGSSYEQYF	TRBV27	TRBJ2-7	14